These T cell receptor beta chains were read from a single sample in a study of immune characterization of retroperitoneal liposarcoma. TCRdb reanalysed the PCR reads using MiXCR and keeps one entry per CDR3 protein. The repertoire holds some 10,000 distinct CDR3 sequences, with over 25% as singletons. Sequenced: tumor tissue. The receptor set was obtained from a female donor with retroperitoneal liposarcoma. The CDR3 runs from the conserved cysteine through the conserved F or W. Each record gives: clone size, J gene, D gene, V gene, CDR3 protein, CDR3 DNA. The D gene is left open where the match is weak. Some rows mark clone size as missing; the rest say once, few, many or name a class of expanded clone.

>-|TRBJ1-1|TRBD1|TRBV7-2
CASSDPTGPTEAFF
TGTGCCAGCAGCGACCCGACAGGGCCCACTGAAGCTTTCTTT
>once|TRBJ2-7|-|TRBV6-5
CASSPGPHEQYF
TGTGCCAGCAGTCCGGGCCCCCACGAGCAGTACTTC
>medium-sized|TRBJ2-1|-|TRBV7-2
CASSLGYYEQFF
TGTGCCAGCAGCTTAGGATATTACGAGCAGTTCTTC
>-|TRBJ2-5|-|TRBV12-3/TRBV12-4
CASSLAGLGETQYF
TGTGCCAGCAGTTTAGCAGGGTTGGGGGAGACCCAGTACTTC
>few|TRBJ2-2|-|TRBV10-1
CASSTLRGSTGELFF
TGCGCCAGCAGTACTTTGAGGGGAAGCACCGGGGAGCTGTTTTTT
>-|TRBJ2-3|-|TRBV25-1
CASSLDRVSHTQYF
TGTGCCAGCAGTTTGGACCGGGTCTCACATACGCAGTATTTT
>-|TRBJ2-4|TRBD1|TRBV7-6
CASSLEPGQGAFEQYF
TGTGCCAGCAGCTTGGAACCGGGACAGGGGGCTTTTGAGCAGTACTTC
>many|TRBJ2-3|TRBD2|TRBV11-1
CASSLEGSGSPDTQYF
TGTGCCAGCAGCTTAGAGGGTAGCGGGAGTCCAGATACGCAGTATTTT
>medium-sized|TRBJ2-1|TRBD2|TRBV7-2
CASSRSGASGRYEQFF
TGTGCCAGCAGTCGATCTGGGGCTAGCGGGAGATATGAGCAGTTCTTC
>many|TRBJ2-1|TRBD2|TRBV6-1
CASSLGLAGGPGNEQFF
TGTGCCAGCAGTTTGGGACTAGCGGGGGGGCCGGGGAATGAGCAGTTCTTC
>-|TRBJ2-1|TRBD2|TRBV6-1
CASRLTSGFTYEQFF
TGTGCCAGCAGACTGACTAGCGGGTTCACCTACGAGCAGTTCTTC
>few|TRBJ2-1|TRBD2|TRBV27
CASSFGNAGGDEQFF
TGTGCCAGCAGTTTCGGTAACGCGGGAGGGGATGAGCAGTTCTTC
>-|TRBJ1-6|TRBD1|TRBV7-6
CASSFGDRGNSPLHF
TGTGCCAGCAGCTTTGGGGACAGGGGCAATTCACCCCTCCACTTT
>few|TRBJ2-5|TRBD2|TRBV7-2
CASRPTSGSDEQYF
TGTGCCAGCCGCCCGACTAGCGGGAGTGATGAGCAGTACTTC
>few|TRBJ2-4|TRBD2|TRBV6-1
CASSWTSGGASEQYF
TGTGCCAGCAGTTGGACTAGCGGGGGGGCCTCTGAGCAGTACTTC
>-|TRBJ1-3|TRBD1|TRBV11-2
CASSPTPGQVSGNTIYF
TGTGCCAGCAGCCCCACCCCGGGACAGGTCTCTGGAAACACCATATATTTT
>few|TRBJ2-3|-|TRBV4-2
CASSQDQRSDTQYF
TGTGCCAGCAGCCAAGATCAGCGGTCAGATACGCAGTATTTT
>many|TRBJ2-3|-|TRBV11-3
CASSPRTGVTDTQYF
TGTGCCAGCAGCCCCCGCACGGGAGTAACAGATACGCAGTATTTT
>few|TRBJ2-3|-|TRBV7-4
CASSLVIGSSTDTQYF
TGTGCCAGCAGCTTAGTGATCGGATCTAGCACAGATACGCAGTATTTT
>few|TRBJ2-2|-|TRBV7-7
CASSLEPQGVGTGELFF
TGTGCTAGCAGCTTAGAGCCACAGGGTGTGGGCACCGGGGAGCTGTTTTTT
>many|TRBJ2-5|TRBD2|TRBV7-6
CASSLFRLAGTQETQYF
TGTGCCAGCAGCTTATTTAGGCTAGCGGGAACCCAAGAGACCCAGTACTTC
>medium-sized|TRBJ2-3|TRBD2|TRBV6-1
CASSRGTSGGLDTQYF
TGTGCCAGCAGTCGCGGGACTAGCGGGGGGTTAGATACGCAGTATTTT
>few|TRBJ1-1|TRBD1|TRBV7-9
CASSPRTGRRNTEAFF
TGTGCCAGCAGCCCCCGGACAGGGCGCAGGAACACTGAAGCTTTCTTT
>-|TRBJ2-5|-|TRBV11-2
CASSLEWGETQYF
TGTGCCAGCAGCTTGGAATGGGGGGAGACCCAGTACTTC
>few|TRBJ2-1|-|TRBV6-5
CASSSGISGSGEQFF
TGTGCCAGCAGTTCCGGGATCTCGGGCTCCGGCGAGCAGTTCTTC
>many|TRBJ2-2|TRBD1|TRBV7-2
CASSRQGNTGELFF
TGTGCCAGCAGCCGACAGGGGAACACCGGGGAGCTGTTTTTT
>-|TRBJ2-3|TRBD2|TRBV12-3/TRBV12-4
CASIAAGELVNTQYF
TGTGCCAGCATTGCAGCGGGAGAATTAGTTAATACGCAGTATTTT
>medium-sized|TRBJ2-7|-|TRBV6-1
CASSEYSISYEQYF
TGTGCCAGCAGTGAGTACTCGATCTCCTACGAGCAGTACTTC
>few|TRBJ1-5|-|TRBV6-1
CASSGPRQGNQPQHF
TGTGCCAGCAGTGGGCCGAGGCAGGGCAATCAGCCCCAGCATTTT
>many|TRBJ2-1|-|TRBV6-1
CASSGVQETQFF
TGTGCCAGCTCAGGAGTTCAAGAGACCCAGTTCTTC
>-|TRBJ2-1|-|TRBV27
CASSSTGAGENEQFF
TGTGCCAGCAGTTCCACCGGGGCCGGGGAGAATGAGCAGTTCTTC
>medium-sized|TRBJ2-1|-|TRBV7-2
CASNSRWVSYNEQFF
TGTGCCAGCAATTCCCGGTGGGTTTCCTACAATGAGCAGTTCTTC
>-|TRBJ2-1|-|TRBV6-1
CASRVLAAEQFF
TGTGCCAGCAGAGTTTTAGCGGCTGAGCAGTTCTTC
>-|TRBJ2-3|TRBD2|TRBV10-3
CAISDAGVTDTQYF
TGTGCCATCAGTGATGCGGGGGTCACAGATACGCAGTATTTT
>many|TRBJ2-7|TRBD2|TRBV6-1
CASSTSGLGNEQYF
TGTGCCAGCAGTACTAGCGGGCTAGGGAATGAGCAGTACTTC
>-|TRBJ1-6|TRBD1|TRBV6-1
CASSQDRVEGFAHF
TGTGCCAGCAGTCAAGACAGGGTCGAAGGGTTTGCCCACTTT
>many|TRBJ2-7|-|TRBV11-3
CASSLDLGQSYNEQYF
TGTGCCAGCAGCTTAGATCTGGGACAAAGCTACAATGAGCAGTACTTC
>-|TRBJ2-1|-|TRBV7-6
CASSQGGEQFF
TGTGCTAGCAGCCAAGGAGGTGAGCAGTTCTTC
>many|TRBJ1-5|-|TRBV6-1
CASSRTGNQPQHF
TGTGCCAGCAGTCGAACAGGGAATCAGCCCCAGCATTTT
>few|TRBJ2-1|-|TRBV5-6
CASSSVEARSSYNEQFF
TGTGCCAGCAGCTCGGTGGAAGCGAGGAGCTCCTACAATGAGCAGTTCTTC
>-|TRBJ2-1|TRBD2|TRBV6-6
CASSYSTGGDEQFF
TGTGCCAGCAGTTACTCGACGGGGGGGGATGAGCAGTTCTTC
>-|TRBJ2-7|TRBD2|TRBV6-1
CASSDPRLAGGREEQYF
TGTGCCAGCAGTGACCCCAGACTAGCGGGAGGGCGGGAGGAGCAGTACTTC
>-|TRBJ2-5|TRBD1|TRBV7-4
CASSLASDRGGETQYF
TGTGCCAGCAGCTTAGCATCCGACAGGGGGGGGGAGACCCAGTACTTC
>medium-sized|TRBJ2-3|TRBD1|TRBV6-1
CASSEGTGGAYTQYF
TGTGCCAGCAGTGAAGGGACAGGGGGCGCTTATACGCAGTATTTT
>-|TRBJ2-6|TRBD1|TRBV6-1
CASGGQGEANVLTF
TGTGCCAGCGGAGGACAGGGGGAGGCCAACGTCCTGACTTTC
>-|TRBJ1-1|-|TRBV10-3
CAISEVDGGNTEAFF
TGTGCCATCAGTGAGGTGGATGGGGGGAACACTGAAGCTTTCTTT
>few|TRBJ2-5|-|TRBV6-6
CASSYSNTGPRTQYF
TGTGCCAGCAGTTACTCGAACACAGGGCCACGGACCCAGTACTTC
>medium-sized|TRBJ2-3|TRBD2|TRBV12-3/TRBV12-4
CASSPLAVSTDTQYF
TGTGCCAGCAGTCCACTAGCGGTGAGCACAGATACGCAGTATTTT
>large|TRBJ2-3|-|TRBV7-2
CASSLVRGSDTQYF
TGTGCCAGCAGCTTAGTGAGGGGCAGTGATACGCAGTATTTT
>-|TRBJ2-7|-|TRBV27
CASSPSSLSYEQYF
TGTGCCAGCAGTCCCTCCTCATTATCCTACGAGCAGTACTTC
>medium-sized|TRBJ2-6|-|TRBV7-6
CASSFTASGANVLTF
TGTGCCAGCAGCTTTACTGCATCTGGGGCCAACGTCCTGACTTTC
>few|TRBJ2-7|-|TRBV11-2
CASSLNDYEQYF
TGTGCCAGCAGCTTAAACGACTACGAGCAGTACTTC
>medium-sized|TRBJ2-5|-|TRBV7-2
CASSLVVGQQETQYF
TGTGCCAGCAGCTTAGTCGTCGGACAGCAAGAGACCCAGTACTTC
>-|TRBJ2-1|-|TRBV23-1
CASSQGSSYFNNEQFF
TGCGCCAGCAGTCAGGGGAGTAGTTACTTTAACAATGAGCAGTTCTTC
>few|TRBJ2-7|-|TRBV11-2
CASSLGSGFYEQYF
TGTGCCAGCAGCTTGGGCTCGGGGTTCTACGAGCAGTACTTC
>-|TRBJ2-1|TRBD2|TRBV6-8
CASGSLGGNEQFF
TGTGCCAGCGGGTCCCTGGGGGGGAATGAGCAGTTCTTC
>medium-sized|TRBJ2-3|TRBD2|TRBV7-2
CASSLSVSGGRADTQYF
TGTGCCAGCAGCCTTTCGGTATCGGGGGGGCGGGCAGATACGCAGTATTTT
>-|TRBJ1-1|-|TRBV6-1
CASKTAIEAFF
TGTGCCAGCAAGACAGCCATTGAAGCTTTCTTT
>few|TRBJ2-5|TRBD2|TRBV11-2
CASSPGLAGGQETQYF
TGTGCCAGCAGCCCGGGACTAGCGGGAGGACAAGAGACCCAGTACTTC